Following are 10 T cell receptor beta chains from one sample sequenced in a study of T-cell memory formation after mild COVID-19. Each CDR3 protein is one row after TCRdb ran MiXCR on the 5' RACE reads. The repertoire holds about 560,000 distinct CDR3 sequences, with roughly a sixth as singletons. Sequenced material: PBMCs or a T cell subset sorted from them (not recorded which). Every receptor here comes from an adult woman who had mild COVID-19 (a few samples of this study predate the infection). Cell type and time point are not known.

The chain carries TRBV5-5 and TRBJ1-1; perhaps TRBD1 as D (6 bases). This CDR3 is 15 amino acids long. Trimming pared 4 bases from V and 2 bases from J, leaving 15 bases between. Germline CDR1 SGHKS, CDR2 YYEKEE (reference sequence). CDR3 DNA sequence: TGTGCCAGCAGCCCCCCGGGGGCGGCTAACACTGAAGCTTTCTTT. Its translation is CASSPPGAANTEAFF.

This clonotype occurred a few times. The chain couples TRBV15 to TRBJ2-1, with 11 positions matching TRBD1. V lost 2 bases and J lost 9; bases outside the gene matches: 9. The CDR3 loop spans 16 amino acids. Germline CDR1 LNHNV, CDR2 YYDKDF (reference sequence). The CDR3 DNA sequence: TGTGCCACCAGCAGACACCTGGACAGGGGGCATGTTGAGCAGTTCTTC. Protein: CATSRHLDRGHVEQFF.

This clonotype was seen a few times. J is TRBJ2-1 and V is TRBV12-3 or TRBV12-4; 9 positions agree with TRBD1. V was clipped by 5 bases and J by 4 bases; unmatched bases: 9. This CDR3 has 16 residues. The CDR3 protein is CASSPWDRVAYNEQFF. The CDR3 coding sequence is TGTGCCAGCAGTCCATGGGACAGGGTAGCATACAATGAGCAGTTCTTC.

There are a few counts of this clonotype. V gene TRBV7-6 combines with J gene TRBJ1-1, with TRBD1 as a possible D gene (5 bases). There are 16 residues in the CDR3. Per the germline V gene, CDR1 is SGHVS and CDR2 is FNYEAQ. The ends were cut back, 4 bases at V and 4 bases at J, with 19 bases in the middle. The CDR3 coding sequence is TGTGCCAGCAGCTCCGGCAGGGTTGGGCAGGGCACTGAAGCTTTCTTT. Its protein is CASSSGRVGQGTEAFF.

This clonotype was detected a few times. The chain uses TRBV12-3 or TRBV12-4 and TRBJ2-7, with D unclear. V was clipped by 2 bases and J by 1 base, with 24 bases between them. The CDR3 totals 19 residues. The CDR3 reads CASSLNALGRRSKSYEQYF. The CDR3, as DNA: TGTGCCAGCAGTTTAAACGCCTTGGGCAGGCGGAGTAAATCCTACGAGCAGTACTTC.

The CDR3 spells CASSQESGASSTQYF. The CDR3 nucleotides read TGCGCCAGCAGCCAGGAAAGTGGGGCTTCCAGCACGCAGTATTTT. This chain uses TRBV4-3 with TRBJ2-3, with D possibly TRBD1 on 5 matching bases. CDR3 length: 15 amino acids. Germline CDR1 LGHNA, CDR2 YSLEER. Trimming left V 3 bases short and J 9 bases short, with 19 bases between.

V gene TRBV7-6 combines with J gene TRBJ1-1, with D perhaps TRBD1 (5 bases). This CDR3 has 17 amino acids. Germline V lookup: CDR1 SGHVS, CDR2 FNYEAQ. Trimming left V 0 bases short and J 0 bases short, with 14 bases between. CDR3 protein: CASSLAFGEGMNTEAFF. The DNA of the CDR3 is TGTGCCAGCAGCTTAGCCTTCGGGGAGGGGATGAACACTGAAGCTTTCTTT.

This clonotype showed up just a few times. The V call is TRBV5-1, the J call TRBJ2-4, with 8 bases matching TRBD1. V trimming: 4 bases; J trimming: 9 bases; junction bases outside the gene matches: 6. The CDR3 has 13 residues. In germline, CDR1 is SGHRS, CDR2 YFSETQ. This CDR3 reads CASSPGQGAIQYF. CDR3 coding DNA: TGCGCCAGCAGCCCCGGACAGGGCGCCATTCAGTACTTC.

The CDR3 nucleotides are TGTGCCAGCAGCCCGTCGGGCCCGGCAGATACGCAGTATTTT. Its translation: CASSPSGPADTQYF. This sequence joins TRBV11-2 and TRBJ2-3; no firm D call. The CDR3 spans 14 residues. Trimming pared 5 bases from V and 4 bases from J, leaving 13 bases between. CDR1 SGHAT and CDR2 FQNNGV come from the germline V gene.

This clonotype appeared a few times. The J gene is TRBJ2-7, the V gene TRBV14; 7 bases agree with TRBD1. The V segment lost 4 bases and the J segment 0 bases; nucleotides outside the gene matches: 3. Germline CDR1 reads SGHDN; CDR2 reads FVKESK. The CDR3 is 14 amino acids. Here the CDR3 reads CASSLWDSSYEQYF. The DNA of the CDR3 is TGTGCCAGCAGCCTCTGGGACAGCTCCTACGAGCAGTACTTC.